Here is one TCR beta chain with its context. Method: immunoSEQ multiplex PCR; TCRdb's copy keeps in-frame clones and lacks some. The sample gives roughly 500,000 clones, 87% of which show up once; roughly 12% is in the top ten. Sample treatment: some 19 received Ad26.COV2.S at low or high dose, single or two shots; 5 received placebo; per-sample allocation not given. Samples came from day 63 after the first vaccine or placebo injection. Adults aged 18-55 years in Boston included the donor. Ad26 vector vaccine expressed Wuhan-strain SARS-CoV-2 spike. This sample is part of a study of Ad26.COV2.S vaccination and SARS-CoV-2 variants. Germline lookup yields CDR1 SGHTS and CDR2 YDEGEE. There are 13 residues in the CDR3. The germline V and J ends were trimmed by 4 bases and 6 bases, with 13 bases remaining between them.

The input for sequencing was peripheral blood, taken in a trial of Ad26.COV2.S vaccine versus placebo. V is TRBV5-8 and J is TRBJ2-5; possibly TRBD2 for D (6 bases). The sequence was obtained from a person aged 18-65 years who received the Ad26.COV2.S COVID-19 vaccine or a placebo. The CDR3 bases are TGTGCCAGCAGCATCGGGACTTTCAAGACCCAGTACTTC. Its translation: CASSIGTFKTQYF.